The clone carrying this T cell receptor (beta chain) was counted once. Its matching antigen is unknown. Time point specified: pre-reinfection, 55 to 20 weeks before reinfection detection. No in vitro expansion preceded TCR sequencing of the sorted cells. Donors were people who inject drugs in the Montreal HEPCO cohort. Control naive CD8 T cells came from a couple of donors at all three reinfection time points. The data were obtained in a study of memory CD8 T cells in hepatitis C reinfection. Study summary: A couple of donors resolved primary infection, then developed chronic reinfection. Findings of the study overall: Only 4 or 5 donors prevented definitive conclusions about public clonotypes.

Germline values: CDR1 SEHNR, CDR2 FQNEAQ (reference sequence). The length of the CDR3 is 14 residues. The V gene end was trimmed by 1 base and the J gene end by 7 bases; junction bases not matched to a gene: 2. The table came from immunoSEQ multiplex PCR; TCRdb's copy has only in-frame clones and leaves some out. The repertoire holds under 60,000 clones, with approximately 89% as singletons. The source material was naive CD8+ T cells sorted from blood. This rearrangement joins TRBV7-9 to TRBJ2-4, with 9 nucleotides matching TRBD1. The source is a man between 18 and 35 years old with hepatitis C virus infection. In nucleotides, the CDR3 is TGTGCCAGCAGCTTAGTAGGACAGGGGAACATTCAGTACTTC. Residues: CASSLVGQGNIQYF.